Presented here are 16 T cell receptor beta chains from one specimen sequenced in a study of cytomegalovirus exposure and HLA in healthy donors. The study ran its PCR with 60 Vbeta and 13 Jbeta primers. The method was immunoSEQ multiplex PCR; TCRdb's version includes in-frame clones alone and lacks a portion of them. The data contain about 92,000 clones, 65% to 85% of them seen just once; the ten biggest clones take up approximately 1.2%. Sequencing input: PBMCs. The source is a girl aged 2-10 years in good health and CMV-seropositive.

This chain connects TRBV6-4 to TRBJ2-3, with 7 nucleotides matching TRBD2. Unmatched junction bases numbered 4, after V lost 0 bases and J lost 4 bases. This CDR3 is 15 amino acids long. The germline gives CDR1 MRHNA, CDR2 SNTAGT. The CDR3 loop reads CASSDSGEGSDTQYF. CDR3 sequence (DNA): TGTGCCAGCAGTGACTCGGGGGAGGGCTCAGATACGCAGTATTTT.

This clone was picked up a small number of times. In DNA form, the CDR3 reads TGTGCCAGCAGTCGTATGGGGGGTCTCGAAAAACTGTTTTTT. Its translation: CASSRMGGLEKLFF. The chain combines TRBV6-1 with TRBJ1-4, with D possibly TRBD1 on 5 matching bases. Trimming removed 5 bases from V and 8 bases from J, with 15 bases in between. Germline CDR1 and CDR2: MNHNS and SASEGT. The CDR3 loop spans 14 amino acids.

The rearrangement uses TRBV10-3 and TRBJ2-7, with D uncertain. V lost 2 bases, J lost 9 bases, and 8 bases lay in between. The CDR3 length is 11 residues. Germline CDR1 reads ENHRY; CDR2 reads SYGVKD. The CDR3 sequence is CAISEAMLQYF. The DNA of the CDR3 is TGTGCCATCAGTGAGGCGATGTTGCAGTACTTC.

The rearrangement links TRBV6-5 to TRBJ2-1; the match to TRBD2 covers 8 bases. Germline CDR1 reads MNHEY; CDR2 reads SVGAGI. V gave up 5 bases and J gave up 9 bases; unmatched junction bases: 6. CDR3 length: 13 residues. The CDR3 nucleotides read TGTGCCAGCAGTCGAAATCGGGAGGGTGAGCAGTTCTTC. Its translation: CASSRNREGEQFF.

The rearrangement joins TRBV29-1 to TRBJ1-4; D is unclear. The CDR3 spans 14 residues. Deletions cut 6 bases from V and 6 bases from J, with 17 bases between. Per the germline V gene, CDR1 is SQVTM and CDR2 is ANQGSEA. CDR3 sequence: CSVIGTAADEKLFF. In nucleotides, the CDR3 is TGCAGCGTAATTGGAACAGCCGCTGATGAAAAACTGTTTTTT.

The chain uses TRBV30 and TRBJ2-1, with D perhaps matching TRBD2 (6 bases). The CDR3 runs to 13 residues. Germline-derived CDR1 and CDR2 are GTSNPN and SVGIG (reference sequence). Trimming pared 4 bases from V and 2 bases from J, leaving 9 bases between. The CDR3 bases are TGTGCCTGGAAGGCGGGACCCTACAATGAGCAGTTCTTC. This codes for CAWKAGPYNEQFF.

The chain recombines TRBV28 with TRBJ1-1; D perhaps matches TRBD1 (5 bases). This CDR3 has 16 amino acids. Trimming pared 6 bases from V and 2 bases from J, leaving 19 bases between. CDR1 is MDHEN and CDR2 is SYDVKM in the germline V gene. As DNA, the CDR3 is TGTGCCAGCAGGGACGGGGTCCGGGACTTTAACACTGAAGCTTTCTTT. Translating gives CASRDGVRDFNTEAFF.

The V and J genes are TRBV27 and TRBJ1-1; tentatively, D is TRBD1 (6 bases). Trimming removed 2 bases from V and 8 bases from J, with 12 bases in between. Looked up from germline, CDR1 is MNHEY and CDR2 is SMNVEV (reference sequence). The CDR3 length is 13 residues. In DNA, the CDR3 is TGTGCCAGCAGTTTAGGCGTCAGGGGAGAAGCTTTCTTT. It yields the protein CASSLGVRGEAFF.

This clone was detected only a few times. The chain couples TRBV6-4 to TRBJ2-1; D is ambiguous. Trimming cost V 3 bases and J 8 bases, with 14 bases left between them. The CDR3 consists of 14 residues. The germline V gene encodes CDR1 MRHNA and CDR2 SNTAGT. CDR3 sequence: CASSEIGGTDEQFF. CDR3 DNA sequence: TGTGCCAGCAGTGAGATCGGCGGCACGGATGAGCAGTTCTTC.

J is TRBJ2-6 and V is TRBV9; 9 positions agree with TRBD1. Germline V gene data show CDR1 as SGDLS and CDR2 as YYNGEE. After removal of 5 bases from V and 0 bases from J, the junction contained 6 bases not matched to a gene. This CDR3 comprises 17 residues. In nucleotides, the CDR3 is TGTGCCAGCAGGGGGGTGGACAGGGGCTCTGGGGCCAACGTCCTGACTTTC. Protein sequence: CASRGVDRGSGANVLTF.

The J gene is TRBJ1-1, the V gene TRBV5-1, with a tentative D call TRBD1 (5 bases). Deletions cut 2 bases from V and 5 bases from J, with 16 bases between. The CDR3 sequence is 15 residues long. Germline V gives CDR1 SGHRS, CDR2 YFSETQ. The CDR3 DNA reads TGCGCCAGCAGCTTCTCTCCAGGGTCAATGACTGAAGCTTTCTTT. This encodes CASSFSPGSMTEAFF.

The chain carries TRBV28 and TRBJ1-5; a possible D gene is TRBD1 (5 bases). V was shortened by 6 bases and J by 3 bases, with 15 bases between the two germline ends. Germline V gene sequence: CDR1 MDHEN, CDR2 SYDVKM. This CDR3 has 15 amino acids. The chain's CDR3 is CASRGYGGFNQPQHF. As DNA, the CDR3 is TGTGCCAGCAGGGGGTACGGGGGGTTCAATCAGCCCCAGCATTTT.

Comments on this clone: The junction and the germline gene differ at one end; a read error may be behind it. The genes are TRBV7-9 and TRBJ1-1, with D possibly being TRBD1 (6 bases). Germline values: CDR1 SEHNR, CDR2 FQNEAQ (reference sequence). This CDR3 region has 13 residues. CDR3 nucleotide sequence: TGTTCCAGCAGCTTAGGACGTGACAGGGAAGCTTTCTTT. Protein: CSSSLGRDREAFF.

V is TRBV27 and J is TRBJ2-7; 7 bases map to TRBD1. The V segment lost 6 bases and the J segment 1 base; nucleotides outside the gene matches: 6. The CDR3 totals 14 residues. Germline values: CDR1 MNHEY, CDR2 SMNVEV (reference sequence). CDR3 in DNA: TGTGCCAGCAGCACACGGGACAGTTCCTACGAGCAGTACTTC. It is translated as CASSTRDSSYEQYF.

V usage is TRBV6-5 and J usage is TRBJ1-4; D not certain. Germline assignment: CDR1 MNHEY and CDR2 SVGAGI. Trimming pared 0 bases from V and 4 bases from J, leaving 9 bases between. The CDR3 sequence is 15 residues long. The CDR3, as DNA: TGTGCCAGCAGTTACTCGGGCCAGTATAATGAAAAACTGTTTTTT. It translates to CASSYSGQYNEKLFF.

V usage is TRBV29-1 and J usage is TRBJ1-1, with 10 bases fitting TRBD1. Germline V CDR1 and CDR2: SQVTM, ANQGSEA. V was pared by 4 bases and J by 4 bases, with 3 bases of the junction left unmatched. The CDR3 contains 13 residues. CDR3 nucleotide sequence: TGCAGCGTTGTAAGGACAGGGGGCACTGAAGCTTTCTTT. This encodes CSVVRTGGTEAFF. Looking up the rest from reference TRBV29-1 and TRBJ1-1 gives the full variable domain: SAVISQKPSRDICQRGTSLTIQCQVDSQVTMMFWYRQQPGQSLTLIATANQGSEATYESGFVIDKFPISRPNLTFSTLTVSNMSPEDSSIYLCSVVRTGGTEAFFGQGTRLTVV.